Below are 12 T cell receptor beta chains sequenced from a single sample in a study of cytomegalovirus exposure and HLA in healthy donors. PCR used 60 Vbeta primers and 13 Jbeta primers. Sequenced by immunoSEQ multiplex PCR; TCRdb stores in-frame clones only, minus some. In the table there are about 130,000 clones, 79% of which are singletons. The sample comprised PBMCs. These receptors originate from a man aged 35 to 55 in good health and CMV-seropositive.

The chain combines TRBV29-1 with TRBJ1-2, with 8 nucleotides matching TRBD1. The germline CDR1 and CDR2 sequences are SQVTM and ANQGSEA. Trimming took 5 bases from V and 5 from J; bases not matched to a gene: 7. The CDR3 consists of 13 residues. Here the CDR3 reads CSVQHRGVYGYTF. The CDR3 DNA sequence: TGCAGCGTTCAACACAGGGGGGTGTATGGCTACACCTTC.

This sequence joins TRBV10-2 and TRBJ2-7; no firm D call. Germline lookup yields CDR1 WSHSY and CDR2 SAAADI. With 6 bases removed from V and 3 bases from J, the gap between germline ends came to 9 bases. The CDR3 is made up of 12 amino acids. The CDR3 loop is CASSYEYYEQYF. In nucleotides, the CDR3 is TGCGCCAGCAGCTACGAATACTACGAGCAGTACTTC.

The chain links TRBV25-1 to TRBJ2-3; the D gene is possibly TRBD1 (5 bases). The V end lost 9 bases, the J end lost 5 bases, and 15 bases lay between the germline ends. The CDR3 totals 13 residues. Germline V lookup: CDR1 MGHDK, CDR2 SYGVNS. The CDR3: CASQIGAVDTQYF. The CDR3 coding sequence is TGTGCCAGTCAAATAGGGGCGGTAGATACGCAGTATTTT.

The J gene is TRBJ1-2, the V gene TRBV7-2; D possibly corresponds to TRBD1 (5 bases). The CDR3 spans 16 residues. The germline gives CDR1 SGHTA, CDR2 FQGNSA. Trimming stripped 4 bases from V and 0 bases from J, with 15 bases between. CDR3 in DNA: TGTGCCAGCAGCTCCAGGGAACCTTGGGCTAACTATGGCTACACCTTC. Translation gives CASSSREPWANYGYTF.

The chain is built from TRBV15 and TRBJ1-1; 10 nucleotides match TRBD1. CDR3 length: 15 amino acids. CDR1 LNHNV and CDR2 YYDKDF come from the germline V gene (reference sequence). Trimming at V came to 0 bases and at J to 4 bases, leaving 2 bases not matched to a gene. The CDR3 DNA reads TGTGCCACCAGCAGAGATCGGACAGGGGGCACTGAAGCTTTCTTT. Translation gives CATSRDRTGGTEAFF.

The genes are TRBV7-8 and TRBJ1-3, with D possibly matching TRBD1 (6 bases). CDR1 and CDR2 from the germline V gene are SGHVS and FQNEAQ. Deletions cut 5 bases from V and 0 bases from J, with 11 bases between. This CDR3 region has 15 residues. Written as DNA, the CDR3 is TGTGCCAGCAGCACCCTACAGGGCTCTGGAAACACCATATATTTT. Protein product: CASSTLQGSGNTIYF.

The chain recombines TRBV7-9 with TRBJ2-7, with TRBD2 as a possible D gene (6 bases). Germline assignment: CDR1 SEHNR and CDR2 FQNEAQ (reference sequence). The CDR3 contains 17 residues. The V and J ends lost 5 bases and 4 bases respectively, with 24 bases between them. CDR3 sequence: CASSAASSARGRYEQYF. CDR3 nucleotides: TGTGCCAGCAGCGCGGCCTCTAGCGCGAGGGGTAGGTACGAGCAGTACTTC. The full variable domain, with the rest looked up from reference TRBV7-9 and TRBJ2-7, is DTGVSQNPRHKITKRGQNVTFRCDPISEHNRLYWYRQTLGQGPEFLTYFQNEAQLEKSRLLSDRFSAERPKGSFSTLEIQRTEQGDSAMYLCASSAASSARGRYEQYFGPGTRLTVT.

This sequence joins TRBV21-1 and TRBJ2-5; the table assigns TRBD1, which was not confirmed against the DNA. TRBV21-1 is described as a pseudogene. The CDR3 has 14 amino acids. CDR3 loop: CASSKGGTGETQYF. The CDR3 nucleotides read TGTGCCAGCAGCAAAGGGGGCACCGGGGAGACCCAGTACTTC.

The chain links TRBV5-4 to TRBJ2-3; 7 bases agree with TRBD2. This CDR3 spans 20 amino acids. V dropped 3 bases and J dropped 5; count of bases not matched to a gene: 24. Germline CDR1 is SGHNT and CDR2 is YYREEE (reference sequence). DNA for the CDR3: TGTGCCAGCAGCTCCCTTTTTAGGCGCGGGAGTCTACGGTTACGAGATACGCAGTATTTT. Residues: CASSSLFRRGSLRLRDTQYF.

The chain uses TRBV19 and TRBJ2-7; 7 bases line up with TRBD1. The CDR3 has 13 amino acids. V trimming: 3 bases; J trimming: 1 base; junction bases outside the gene matches: 0. In germline, CDR1 is LNHDA, CDR2 SQIVND (reference sequence). The CDR3 spells CASSMTGSYEQYF. The CDR3 DNA follows: TGTGCCAGTAGTATGACAGGGTCCTACGAGCAGTACTTC.

This clone was seen just once. The chain couples TRBV5-5 to TRBJ2-5, with 10 bases matching TRBD2. Germline V gene sequence: CDR1 SGHKS, CDR2 YYEKEE (reference sequence). Germline trimming cut 0 bases from V and 2 bases from J; bases unmatched to any gene: 7. This CDR3 is 17 amino acids long. In DNA, the CDR3 is TGTGCCAGCAGCTTGGGGGCTAGCGGGAGTTGGCAAGAGACCCAGTACTTC. This gives the protein CASSLGASGSWQETQYF.

The CDR3 DNA sequence: TGTGCCAGCAGCCCGACTAGCGGGAGTGTCACAGATACGCAGTATTTT. Translating gives CASSPTSGSVTDTQYF. V and J are TRBV5-4 and TRBJ2-3; 12 nucleotides align to TRBD2. Germline values: CDR1 SGHNT, CDR2 YYREEE (reference sequence). There are 16 residues in the CDR3. V shed 4 bases and J 2 bases; nucleotides not matched to a gene: 5.